The rows below give T cell receptor beta chains drawn from one sample of a study of blood T cells in healthy people across ages. TCRdb passed the 5' RACE reads through MiXCR, listing each CDR3 protein once. The data hold 890,000 or so distinct CDR3 sequences, with around two thirds observed a single time. Sequencing input: blood. The receptors here all came from a man aged 25 to 40 in good health. Both conserved end residues are part of each CDR3. Fields, in order: D gene, J gene, clone size, V gene, CDR3 protein, CDR3 DNA. A D gene is named only where the DNA matches it firmly. Where a row states a size, it is once, few, many or the class of an expanded clone; other rows omit it.

TRBD1	TRBJ2-7	-	TRBV7-9	CASSLNGQGYEQYF	TGTGCCAGCAGCTTAAATGGACAGGGCTACGAGCAGTACTTC
TRBD2	TRBJ2-7	-	TRBV9	CASSVGAGGPYEQYF	TGTGCCAGCAGCGTAGGGGCGGGGGGCCCCTACGAGCAGTACTTC
TRBD1	TRBJ2-5	-	TRBV6-5	CASSYRRTGGDQETQYF	TGTGCCAGCAGTTACCGACGGACAGGGGGCGACCAAGAGACCCAGTACTTC
TRBD2	TRBJ2-3	-	TRBV5-1	CASSLGGGGRTDTQYF	TGCGCCAGCAGCTTGGGCGGCGGGGGACGCACAGATACGCAGTATTTT
TRBD2	TRBJ2-1	-	TRBV2	CASSSTSGYNEQFF	TGTGCCAGCAGTAGCACTAGCGGGTACAATGAGCAGTTCTTC
TRBD1	TRBJ2-1	-	TRBV7-3	CASSSDRASSYNEQFF	TGTGCCAGCAGCTCGGACAGGGCGAGCTCCTACAATGAGCAGTTCTTC
-	TRBJ2-6	-	TRBV7-3	CASRDLSSGANVLTF	TGTGCCAGCCGGGACTTGAGCTCTGGGGCCAACGTCCTGACTTTC
-	TRBJ2-7	-	TRBV4-2	CASSQGTESCEQYF	TGTGCCAGCAGCCAAGGTACAGAGTCCTGCGAGCAGTACTTC
-	TRBJ2-3	-	TRBV6-1	CASSKRDTQYF	TGTGCCAGCAGTAAAAGGGATACGCAGTATTTT
TRBD2	TRBJ2-1	-	TRBV28	CASRTSGGYNEQFF	TGTGCCAGCAGGACTAGCGGGGGCTACAATGAGCAGTTCTTC
TRBD1	TRBJ2-3	-	TRBV6-4	CASSAEQGADTQYF	TGTGCCAGCAGTGCAGAACAGGGGGCAGATACGCAGTATTTT
-	TRBJ2-4	-	TRBV2	CASSERVLGENIQYF	TGTGCCAGCAGTGAAAGGGTGTTGGGCGAAAACATTCAGTACTTC
TRBD1	TRBJ2-7	-	TRBV7-9	CASSPTTGNEVYEQYF	TGTGCCAGCAGCCCGACGACAGGGAATGAGGTTTACGAGCAGTACTTC
-	TRBJ1-1	-	TRBV3-1	CASSSIRGDPNTEAFF	TGTGCCAGCAGTTCAATAAGAGGGGATCCGAACACTGAAGCTTTCTTT
TRBD1	TRBJ1-5	-	TRBV9	CASGPRGVGNQPQHF	TGTGCCAGCGGACCCAGGGGGGTGGGAAATCAGCCCCAGCATTTT
TRBD1	TRBJ2-4	few	TRBV7-2	CASSPGQGTRAKNIQYF	TGTGCCAGCAGCCCGGGACAGGGGACAAGGGCCAAAAACATTCAGTACTTC
-	TRBJ2-5	once	TRBV12-3/TRBV12-4	CASRGRRAEETQYF	TGTGCCAGCAGGGGGCGCAGGGCGGAAGAGACCCAGTACTTC
-	TRBJ1-4	-	TRBV29-1	CSVEDDRRHEKLFF	TGCAGCGTTGAAGATGACAGGAGACATGAAAAACTGTTTTTT
TRBD2	TRBJ2-5	-	TRBV27	CASSPFSGGAKTQYF	TGTGCCAGCAGCCCTTTCAGCGGGGGGGCTAAGACCCAGTACTTC
TRBD2	TRBJ2-5	few	TRBV7-2	CASSLWGEGETQYF	TGTGCCAGCAGCTTATGGGGGGAGGGAGAGACCCAGTACTTC
TRBD1	TRBJ2-3	few	TRBV10-3	CATTGATDTQYF	TGTGCCACAACAGGGGCCACAGATACGCAGTATTTT
TRBD1	TRBJ1-1	-	TRBV6-6	CASSNFRGRGMNTEAFF	TGTGCCAGCAGCAACTTCAGGGGGCGCGGGATGAACACTGAAGCTTTCTTT
-	TRBJ1-2	-	TRBV9	CASNPGGTYGYTF	TGTGCCAGCAACCCGGGGGGGACCTATGGCTACACCTTC
-	TRBJ2-3	few	TRBV4-3	CASSQGWPTDTQYF	TGCGCCAGCAGCCAAGGGTGGCCGACAGATACGCAGTATTTT
TRBD2	TRBJ2-7	-	TRBV20-1	CSAPGPSGDPYEQYF	TGCAGTGCCCCTGGACCTAGCGGGGACCCCTACGAGCAGTACTTC
-	TRBJ1-6	-	TRBV4-2	CASRQVYNSPLHF	TGTGCCAGCAGGCAGGTTTATAATTCACCCCTCCACTTT
-	TRBJ1-5	-	TRBV2	CASTLRNQPQHF	TGTGCCAGCACCTTGCGCAATCAGCCCCAGCATTTT
TRBD1	TRBJ1-5	-	TRBV20-1	CSAGRTGRANQPQHF	TGCAGTGCTGGGCGGACAGGTCGGGCGAATCAGCCCCAGCATTTT
TRBD1	TRBJ1-1	-	TRBV15	CATSRDIRDGQGNTEAFF	TGTGCCACCAGCAGAGACATCAGAGATGGACAGGGGAACACTGAAGCTTTCTTT
-	TRBJ1-4	-	TRBV4-2	CASSPRGGWDNEKLFF	TGTGCCAGCAGCCCCCGGGGAGGCTGGGATAATGAAAAACTGTTTTTT
-	TRBJ2-5	-	TRBV14	CASSQEGAVYEETQYF	TGTGCCAGCAGCCAAGAAGGAGCAGTTTACGAGGAGACCCAGTACTTC
-	TRBJ2-3	few	TRBV7-2	CASSATGSNTDTQYF	TGTGCCAGCAGCGCCACCGGGTCGAACACAGATACGCAGTATTTT
-	TRBJ2-3	-	TRBV11-2	CASSFGRLTDTQYF	TGTGCCAGCAGCTTTGGACGGCTCACAGATACGCAGTATTTT
-	TRBJ2-5	-	TRBV7-3	CASSSQTAQETQYF	TGTGCCAGCAGCTCTCAGACAGCACAAGAGACCCAGTACTTC
-	TRBJ2-5	few	TRBV12-3/TRBV12-4	CASSPRSQETQYF	TGTGCCAGCAGTCCTCGGTCTCAAGAGACCCAGTACTTC
TRBD1	TRBJ1-1	-	TRBV7-2	CASQYRGNTEAFF	TGTGCCAGCCAATACAGGGGTAACACTGAAGCTTTCTTT
-	TRBJ2-7	-	TRBV11-2	CASSLESRATYEQYF	TGTGCCAGCAGCTTAGAATCACGGGCAACCTACGAGCAGTACTTC
TRBD2	TRBJ2-3	-	TRBV7-9	CASSSSSGGSGDTQYF	TGTGCCAGCAGCTCCTCTAGCGGGGGGTCGGGAGATACGCAGTATTTT
TRBD2	TRBJ2-7	-	TRBV27	CASSLGVGGIEYF	TGTGCCAGCAGTCTGGGGGTGGGGGGGATTGAGTACTTC
-	TRBJ1-2	few	TRBV2	CASSPDLEGYTF	TGTGCCAGCAGCCCGGACTTAGAGGGCTACACCTTC
TRBD1	TRBJ2-7	once	TRBV29-1	CSTRDRGYEQYF	TGCAGCACCCGGGACAGGGGGTACGAGCAGTACTTC
-	TRBJ2-7	once	TRBV4-3	CASSQDQLTQYF	TGCGCCAGCAGCCAAGATCAGTTAACCCAGTACTTC
-	TRBJ2-1	few	TRBV15	CATSVTTGGNEQFF	TGTGCCACCAGCGTCACGACGGGCGGGAATGAGCAGTTCTTC
TRBD2	TRBJ2-7	-	TRBV9	CASSVSGGAREQYF	TGTGCCAGCAGCGTCAGCGGGGGGGCGAGGGAGCAGTACTTC
TRBD2	TRBJ2-1	-	TRBV2	CASSPGLAGYEQFF	TGTGCCAGCAGTCCCGGACTAGCGGGTTATGAGCAGTTCTTC
-	TRBJ2-5	-	TRBV15	CATSSGRQTQETQYF	TGTGCCACCAGCAGCGGCCGACAGACTCAAGAGACCCAGTACTTC
-	TRBJ1-2	-	TRBV6-5	CASSYPTGINYGYTF	TGTGCCAGCAGTTACCCTACAGGGATTAACTATGGCTACACCTTC
TRBD2	TRBJ2-3	-	TRBV4-2	CASSRLVTSGGVADTQYF	TGTGCCAGCAGCCGCCTCGTGACTAGCGGGGGGGTTGCAGATACGCAGTATTTT
-	TRBJ2-2	-	TRBV4-2	CASSQTAVAGELFF	TGTGCCAGCAGCCAAACCGCGGTGGCCGGGGAGCTGTTTTTT
TRBD1	TRBJ2-7	-	TRBV14	CASSYGTLGTVSYEQYF	TGTGCCAGCAGCTATGGAACCCTCGGGACAGTCTCCTACGAGCAGTACTTC
TRBD1	TRBJ1-4	-	TRBV12-3/TRBV12-4	CASSDWTGGEEKLFF	TGTGCCAGCAGTGACTGGACAGGGGGCGAGGAAAAACTGTTTTTT
-	TRBJ2-1	few	TRBV28	CASSFRTEQFF	TGTGCCAGCAGTTTCCGCACTGAGCAGTTCTTC
-	TRBJ1-2	few	TRBV12-3/TRBV12-4	CASSLADRIYGYTF	TGTGCCAGCAGTTTGGCTGACAGGATCTATGGCTACACCTTC
-	TRBJ1-4	-	TRBV4-2	CASSQAAVVEKLFF	TGTGCCAGCAGCCAAGCAGCGGTTGTCGAAAAACTGTTTTTT
TRBD2	TRBJ2-3	-	TRBV9	CVSSIGTSGNTDTQYF	TGTGTCAGCAGCATCGGGACTAGCGGGAACACAGATACGCAGTATTTT
TRBD2	TRBJ2-3	-	TRBV29-1	CSVEEAHRGGGTDTQYF	TGCAGCGTTGAAGAAGCTCACCGCGGGGGGGGTACAGATACGCAGTATTTT
-	TRBJ1-2	-	TRBV4-3	CASSQAPGRGYTF	TGCGCCAGCAGCCAAGCCCCGGGGAGAGGCTACACCTTC
-	TRBJ2-2	-	TRBV20-1	CSAREAGRGSTGELFF	TGCAGTGCTAGAGAGGCGGGGCGCGGGTCGACCGGGGAGCTGTTTTTT
TRBD1	TRBJ1-5	once	TRBV7-9	CASSQDRAQPQHF	TGTGCCAGCAGCCAAGACAGGGCCCAGCCCCAGCATTTT
-	TRBJ1-4	few	TRBV7-9	CASSFPGGTNEKLFF	TGTGCCAGCAGCTTCCCAGGAGGGACTAATGAAAAACTGTTTTTT